This TCR beta chain derives from a study of blood T cell repertoires in COVID-19. Repertoires were generated with immunoSEQ multiplex PCR, while TCRdb's copy carries only in-frame clones and drops some. The sample lists 150,000 to 200,000 clones, about 81% occurring once. V was pared by 4 bases and J by 4 bases, with 6 bases of the junction left unmatched. This CDR3 is built from 15 residues. In germline, CDR1 is KGHDR, CDR2 SFDVKD. The TCR was taken from a woman at least 80 years old with acute or convalescent COVID-19. The rearrangement links TRBV24-1 to TRBJ2-7, with 10 bases lining up with TRBD1. Sequencing used peripheral blood. As DNA, the CDR3 is TGTGCCACCAGTGACCGGACAGGGGGTAGGTACGAGCAGTACTTC. This codes for CATSDRTGGRYEQYF.